Shown below are 10 T cell receptor beta chains from a single sample sequenced in a study of blood T cells in healthy people across ages. Next came a second PCR, run for about 7 to 12 cycles, which used a sample-barcoded 5' primer along with a J-beta primer mix. TCRdb redid the calling of the 5' RACE reads with MiXCR, one entry per CDR3 protein. The sample consists of about 1.4 million distinct CDR3 sequences, approximately 59% of them appearing once. Sequenced material: blood. The origin of the receptors is a man aged 18 to 35 in good health.

V gene TRBV20-1 combines with J gene TRBJ2-3; either TRBD1 or TRBD2 may fit D (5 bases each). CDR1 and CDR2 from the germline V gene are DFQATT and SNEGSKA (reference sequence). The CDR3 sequence is 15 residues long. With 6 bases removed from V and 5 bases from J, the gap between germline ends came to 21 bases. The CDR3 protein is CSAPEVRDLGDTQYF. The CDR3 DNA is TGCAGTGCCCCGGAAGTAAGGGACCTGGGAGATACGCAGTATTTT.

This clonotype came up a few times. This chain uses TRBV6-6 with TRBJ2-7; D is unclear. Germline V gives CDR1 MNHNY, CDR2 SVGAGI (reference sequence). The CDR3 length is 14 residues. V lost 5 bases and J 2 bases, leaving 13 bases between the germline ends. The CDR3 spells CASSNQAIPYEQYF. The CDR3 bases are TGTGCCAGCAGTAACCAAGCCATCCCCTACGAGCAGTACTTC.

The V gene is TRBV2, the J gene TRBJ1-5, with a weak D call TRBD1 (5 bases). Germline V gives CDR1 SNHLY, CDR2 FYNNEI. V gave up 8 bases and J gave up 1 base, with 12 bases separating them. The CDR3 loop spans 14 amino acids. The CDR3 loop is CASQVGVSNQPQHF. DNA for the CDR3: TGTGCCAGCCAAGTAGGGGTCAGCAATCAGCCCCAGCATTTT.

This chain uses TRBV29-1 with TRBJ1-2, with D perhaps TRBD1 (6 bases). Trimming took off 4 bases at V and 8 bases at J, with 11 bases between the two ends. The CDR3 is made up of 11 amino acids. The V gene's germline CDR1 is SQVTM and CDR2 ANQGSEA. CDR3 loop: CSVARGHGYTF. CDR3 DNA sequence: TGCAGCGTTGCCCGGGGGCACGGCTACACCTTC.

The rearrangement uses TRBV5-6 and TRBJ1-2, with TRBD1 matching over 12 bases. V dropped 4 bases and J dropped 4; count of bases not matched to a gene: 8. This CDR3 spans 16 amino acids. From germline, CDR1 is SGHDT and CDR2 YYEEEE. This chain's CDR3 is CASSLVAGQGAYGYTF. In DNA form, the CDR3 reads TGTGCCAGCAGCCTGGTAGCGGGACAGGGGGCCTATGGCTACACCTTC.

This clonotype was detected only a few times. The chain recombines TRBV27 with TRBJ2-3, with a possible D match to TRBD1 (6 bases). V shed 4 bases and J shed 6 bases, with 17 bases lying between them. This CDR3 is built from 15 residues. Germline values: CDR1 MNHEY, CDR2 SMNVEV (reference sequence). The CDR3 bases are TGTGCCAGCAGTTCCCTACCTAACAGGGCTGATACGCAGTATTTT. Translating gives CASSSLPNRADTQYF.

The V and J genes are TRBV28 and TRBJ2-7, with 8 bases that match TRBD1. This CDR3 has 14 amino acids. J was trimmed by 6 bases and V by 4 bases; bases with no gene match: 8. Germline V CDR1 and CDR2: MDHEN, SYDVKM. CDR3 protein: CASSSRQGSAEQYF. The CDR3 DNA reads TGTGCCAGCAGTTCTCGACAGGGGTCGGCCGAGCAGTACTTC.

This chain connects TRBV20-1 to TRBJ2-1; 13 bases fit TRBD2. CDR1 and CDR2 (germline): DFQATT, SNEGSKA (reference sequence). This CDR3 has 15 amino acids. V gave up 6 bases and J gave up 9 bases; unmatched junction bases: 11. The CDR3 reads CSAPPLAGGVGEQFF. The DNA for the CDR3 is TGCAGTGCGCCTCCACTAGCGGGGGGGGTCGGTGAGCAGTTCTTC.

The CDR3, as DNA: TGTGCCAGCAGTTCTAGACTGGTCTCCTACGAGCAGTACTTC. It is translated as CASSSRLVSYEQYF. This rearrangement joins TRBV5-5 to TRBJ2-7; D ambiguous. The CDR3 runs 14 residues. The ends were cut back, 5 bases at V and 0 bases at J, with 12 bases in the middle. Germline V gives CDR1 SGHKS, CDR2 YYEKEE (reference sequence).

This chain links TRBV20-1 with TRBJ2-7; the match to TRBD2 covers 7 bases. The V segment lost 3 bases and the J segment 4 bases; nucleotides outside the gene matches: 9. The CDR3 contains 14 residues. CDR1 DFQATT and CDR2 SNEGSKA come from the germline V gene (reference sequence). The CDR3 protein is CSASPSGVIYEQYF. The CDR3 DNA is TGCAGTGCTAGCCCTAGCGGCGTTATATACGAGCAGTACTTC.